The clone carrying this T cell receptor beta chain was seen more than once but under ten times. The target antigen is unknown. These data come from a study of cytomegalovirus exposure and HLA in healthy donors. The CDR3 has 14 amino acids. Germline V gene data show CDR1 as MNHNY and CDR2 as SVGAGI (reference sequence). V gave up 5 bases and J gave up 5 bases; unmatched junction bases: 4. With 60 Vbeta and 13 Jbeta primers, the PCR was carried out. Sequencing was performed with immunoSEQ multiplex PCR; in TCRdb, only in-frame clones are kept and a portion is missing. Among 50,000 to 60,000 clones, 70% to 80% were seen once, and the ten largest hold more than 1.4%. Each of the donors was a healthy bone marrow donor. Regarding the study as a whole: A later analysis revealed that TCR association rates differed between HLA loci, peaking at DRB1 and bottoming out at HLA-C. A later analysis linked more than 15,000 TCR beta sequences to HLA alleles at 0.05 false discovery rate. Rare TCR sequences dominated, though some public TCRs recurred in many donors.

The chain recombines TRBV6-6 with TRBJ1-4, with 8 bases identical to TRBD1. Sequenced: PBMCs. The clonotype originates from a female donor in good health and CMV-seronegative. In DNA, the CDR3 is TGTGCCAGCAGTGCACAGGGGGGGAATGAAAAACTGTTTTTT. It codes for CASSAQGGNEKLFF.